These T cell receptor beta chains were read from a single sample in a study of T-cell memory formation after mild COVID-19. A single record per CDR3 protein comes from TCRdb applying MiXCR to the 5' RACE reads. The profile shows around 250,000 distinct CDR3 sequences, 16% of them singletons. Source material: PBMCs or a T cell subset sorted from them (not recorded which). These receptor sequences come from a man between 18 and 35 years old who had mild COVID-19 (a few samples of this study predate the infection). Cell type and time point are not known. The CDR3 runs from the conserved cysteine through the conserved F or W. The order of the fields is D gene, V gene, clone size, J gene, CDR3 DNA, CDR3 protein. A D gene is named only where the DNA matches it firmly. Rows give clone size only sometimes, using once, few, many, or a class for an expanded clone.

>.|TRBV7-2|.|TRBJ1-6
TGTGCCAGCAGCTCCCGACAGCCCCAGCCCCTCCACTTT
CASSSRQPQPLHF
>TRBD1|TRBV7-9|few|TRBJ2-5
TGTGCCAGCAGCTTATCACCGAGGGGGCTTCAAGAGACCCAGTACTTC
CASSLSPRGLQETQYF
>.|TRBV30|.|TRBJ1-1
TGTGCCTGGAGTGAAGGGATGAACACTGAAGCTTTCTTT
CAWSEGMNTEAFF
>.|TRBV4-1|.|TRBJ1-2
TGCGCCAGCAGCCAAGTTCTCAGCTTCTATGGCTACACCTTC
CASSQVLSFYGYTF
>TRBD1|TRBV5-4|.|TRBJ1-6
TGTGCCAGCAGCTTAGGAAACAGGGGCCCGAATTCACCCCTCCACTTT
CASSLGNRGPNSPLHF
>.|TRBV7-8|many|TRBJ2-6
TGTGCCAGCAGCCAACGTAGCTCTGGGGCCAACGTCCTGACTTTC
CASSQRSSGANVLTF
>TRBD2|TRBV7-9|few|TRBJ2-1
TGTGCCAGCAGCTCTATTAGGTGGGCTACTAGCGGGGATTACAATGAGCAGTTCTTC
CASSSIRWATSGDYNEQFF
>.|TRBV6-2/TRBV6-3|many|TRBJ2-1
TGTGCCAGCAGTTTCGCCACTGAGCAGTTCTTC
CASSFATEQFF
>TRBD2|TRBV27|few|TRBJ2-3
TGTGCCAGCGATTCTAGCGGGGGTAGGAGGACAGATACGCAGTATTTT
CASDSSGGRRTDTQYF
>.|TRBV6-2/TRBV6-3|.|TRBJ2-1
TGTGCCAGCACCCCCAGCGGAGACAATGAGCAGTTCTTC
CASTPSGDNEQFF
>.|TRBV5-6|few|TRBJ1-2
TGTGCCAGCAGCTGGGCGCGCGAGAGTGGCTACACCTTC
CASSWARESGYTF
>.|TRBV13|.|TRBJ1-2
TGTGCCAGCAGCTTAGGAGGAGTGCCAGGGGTTCATGGCTACACCTTC
CASSLGGVPGVHGYTF
>TRBD1|TRBV12-3/TRBV12-4|.|TRBJ1-1
TGTGCCAGCAGTTTAAGGGGGCCAGCTTTCTTT
CASSLRGPAFF
>.|TRBV5-1|few|TRBJ2-3
TGCGCCAGCAGCTTGAACAGCGATACGCAGTATTTT
CASSLNSDTQYF
>.|TRBV9|.|TRBJ2-2
TGTGCCAGCAGCGACCCCATAGCGGCGAACACCGGGGAGCTGTTTTTT
CASSDPIAANTGELFF
>.|TRBV6-6|.|TRBJ1-3
TGTGCCAGCAGTTCCGACGGGGGAAACACCATATATTTT
CASSSDGGNTIYF
>TRBD2|TRBV7-7|few|TRBJ2-1
TGTGCCAGCAGCTTAGATAGCGGGGTGAAGGTCGGTGAGCAGTTCTTC
CASSLDSGVKVGEQFF
>TRBD2|TRBV4-3|.|TRBJ2-5
TGCGCCAGCAGCCACCTCCTAGCGGGGGGGATGGGGACCCAGTACTTC
CASSHLLAGGMGTQYF
>.|TRBV5-4|few|TRBJ1-4
TGTGCCAGCAGCAGGTCGGGGTTGAATGAAAAACTGTTTTTT
CASSRSGLNEKLFF
>.|TRBV7-8|few|TRBJ1-6
TGTGCCAGCAGCTTAGCAAGGGGATCAAATAATTCACCCCTCCACTTT
CASSLARGSNNSPLHF
>TRBD1|TRBV20-1|few|TRBJ1-5
TGCAGTGCCAGCGACAGGGGCCTGATTAGCAATCAGCCCCAGCATTTT
CSASDRGLISNQPQHF
>.|TRBV5-1|.|TRBJ2-1
TGCGCCACCTCCCGCGGGATCGAGCAGTTCTTC
CATSRGIEQFF
>.|TRBV6-5|.|TRBJ2-2
TGTGCCAGCACAAGGGACATACTGAACACCGGGGAGCTGTTTTTT
CASTRDILNTGELFF
>TRBD1|TRBV5-1|.|TRBJ2-1
TGCGCCAGCAGCTTGTTTGGCCCGGGACAGGGTCAGAATCAGGACAATGAGCAGTTCTTC
CASSLFGPGQGQNQDNEQFF
>.|TRBV7-2|.|TRBJ1-1
TGTGCCAGCAGCTTTTTTAACACTGAAGCTTTCTTT
CASSFFNTEAFF
>.|TRBV20-1|many|TRBJ2-3
TGCAGTGCTCCGGGGGCCCTGACCACAGATACGCAGTATTTT
CSAPGALTTDTQYF
>.|TRBV7-9|few|TRBJ1-1
TGTGCCAGCAGCGAATTCGGAGACAGCAAGAACACTGAAGCTTTCTTT
CASSEFGDSKNTEAFF
>.|TRBV7-9|.|TRBJ1-6
TGTGCCAGCAGCCGGACCGACAGCTCCTATAATTCACCCCTCCACTTT
CASSRTDSSYNSPLHF
>.|TRBV7-6|.|TRBJ2-5
TGTGCCAGCAGCTCCCTGTTCGGGCGGAATCTGAACGAGACCCAGTACTTC
CASSSLFGRNLNETQYF
>TRBD1|TRBV5-1|.|TRBJ2-3
TGCGCCAGCAGCCCAGGGACAGGGCCTATCACAGATACGCAGTATTTT
CASSPGTGPITDTQYF
>.|TRBV5-1|many|TRBJ2-7
TGCGCCAGCAGCGGGGCAGAAACGGGATACTCCTACGAGCAGTACTTC
CASSGAETGYSYEQYF
>.|TRBV4-1|.|TRBJ1-1
TGCGCCAGCAGCCTTCACAGGGTCACTGAAGCTTTCTTT
CASSLHRVTEAFF
>.|TRBV15|few|TRBJ1-5
TGTGCCACCAGCAGAGATTTGGGTAGGAATCAGCCCCAGCATTTT
CATSRDLGRNQPQHF
>.|TRBV4-1|few|TRBJ2-3
TGCGCCAGCAGCCAAGGTCGGGGGTGGGATACGCAGTATTTT
CASSQGRGWDTQYF
>TRBD2|TRBV7-2|few|TRBJ2-5
TGTGCCAGCAGCTTCCCCGGACTAGCTCGTCGGAAGACCCAGTACTTC
CASSFPGLARRKTQYF
>.|TRBV7-2|.|TRBJ1-2
TGTGCCAGCAGCTTAGTAGGCTCCGCCTTTGGCTATGGCTACACCTTC
CASSLVGSAFGYGYTF
>.|TRBV7-2|.|TRBJ2-3
TGTGCCAGCAGCTTAGGCAGGCGGAGTAAGTCCGGTACGCAGTATTTT
CASSLGRRSKSGTQYF
>TRBD1|TRBV7-3|.|TRBJ2-1
TGTGCCAGCAGCTTAATGGGACAGGGGGCTCCCAATGAGCAGTTCTTC
CASSLMGQGAPNEQFF
>TRBD1|TRBV2|.|TRBJ2-3
TGTGCCAGCAAAAACAGGGGGGACGGCACAGATACGCAGTATTTT
CASKNRGDGTDTQYF
>TRBD2|TRBV6-1|few|TRBJ2-7
TGTGCCAGCAGTCCAAGGATGGGGGGGGTCTACGAGCAGTACTTC
CASSPRMGGVYEQYF
>.|TRBV7-2|.|TRBJ1-1
TGTGCCAGCAGCTTAACGAACACTGAAGCTTTCTTT
CASSLTNTEAFF
>.|TRBV10-3|.|TRBJ1-5
TGTGCCATCAGTGAGATCGGCGGAAATCAGCCCCAGCATTTT
CAISEIGGNQPQHF
>.|TRBV7-2|many|TRBJ2-3
TGTGCCAGCAGCTTTAGGGGCACAGATACGCAGTATTTT
CASSFRGTDTQYF